The T cell receptor (beta chain) under discussion was sequenced for a study of OX40 agonist ivuxolimab in advanced cancers. For the wider study: Ivuxolimab was a fully human IgG2 agonistic monoclonal antibody targeting the costimulatory receptor OX40 (CD134). Of the roughly 52 patients in dose escalation, some 19 had hepatocellular carcinoma, about 15 had melanoma, 9 had renal cell carcinoma and 9 had head and neck cancer. Intravenous ivuxolimab was administered to patients every 2 weeks at six dose levels: 0.01, 0.1, 0.3, 1.5, 3 and 10 mg/kg. Peripheral TCRbeta sequencing was intended to test whether TCR sequence diversity was altered and clonal T-cell expansion was caused by ivuxolimab. Three dose-escalation patients achieved partial responses, one with hepatocellular carcinoma and two with cutaneous melanoma. The monotherapy dose-escalation portion (N = 52 patients) of the phase I ivuxolimab trial is reported in the paper. In the dose-escalation cohort, roughly 80% of patients were male, and the mean age was approximately 60 years, with a range of about 20 to 90. Patients were allowed to have had prior anti-PD-1, anti-PD-L1 or anti-CTLA-4 therapy, and more than 30% of the dose-escalation patients had previously received checkpoint inhibitors.

Genomic DNA was extracted from sorted cells for sequencing of the TCRbeta CDR3 region. The immunoSEQ Assay was used for sequencing of TCRbeta CDR3 regions. Drawn from immuneACCESS, this table holds only the in-frame rearrangements with V and J called that TCRdb kept. Clones are partly lost; checked studies trace under half to an unresolved V gene and leave the rest unexplained. For this sample the table gives roughly 93,000 clones, of which 70% to 85% were detected only once. The ten largest make up 4.5% to 6% of the sample. The germline ends are 13 bases apart after V is trimmed by 2 bases and J by 7 bases. CDR3 length: 14 amino acids, cysteine to phenylalanine. Just the 42-base CDR3 DNA is kept, in frame starting at base 1. Per the germline V gene, SGHTS is the CDR1 and YDEGEE is the CDR2. About this clone: Its antigen has not been determined. Base quality data are lacking; no much larger clone is found one base away.

The trial excluded patients who had a history of autoimmune disease or who were on systemic immunosuppression. Peripheral blood for TCR sequencing was drawn from every dose cohort at baseline, at cycle 4 day 1 and at cycle 7 day 1. Samples came from an open-label, multicenter, first-in-human phase I dose-escalation trial of ivuxolimab. Adults with locally advanced or metastatic melanoma, renal cell carcinoma, hepatocellular carcinoma or head and neck squamous cell carcinoma were enrolled in the trial. Before TCR sequencing, CD4+ and CD8+ T cells were separately sorted from peripheral blood. The paper's findings and limits, for the study overall: In the 0.1-3.0 mg/kg groups, partial responders were among the patients with the lowest normalized peripheral clonal expansion, particularly in CD8+ T cells. Low levels of normalized T-cell clonal expansion were also seen in some patients who did not respond. Which antigens the clonally expanded peripheral T cells were specific for was not determined. At doses from 0.1 to 3.0 mg/kg, clonal expansion was seen in both CD4+ and CD8+ blood T cells between baseline and week 6. After ivuxolimab, CD8+ T cells had more expanded clones than CD4+ T cells on average.

Sample: CD4+ or CD8+ T cells sorted from blood, taken in a trial of the OX40 agonist ivuxolimab. The clonotype was recovered from an adult with an advanced solid tumor such as melanoma, head and neck, liver or kidney cancer. The rearranged segments are TRBV5-8 and TRBJ2-1; the D gene cannot be resolved reliably. CDR3 region: CASSLSRFGNEQFF. At the DNA level, the sequence is TGTGCCAGCAGCTTAAGCAGGTTTGGGAATGAGCAGTTCTTC.